The 21 T cell receptor beta chains given below trace back to one sample, sequenced in a study of blood T cell repertoires in COVID-19. Some clones are missing from TCRdb's copy, which holds only in-frame ones; the method was immunoSEQ multiplex PCR. This table holds approximately 56,000 clones, approximately 82% found once. Specimen: peripheral blood. These receptors all stem from a man between 70 and 80 years old with active COVID-19.

This clone was counted a single time. This chain joins TRBV6-5 and TRBJ1-1; D unclear. Germline CDR1 MNHEY, CDR2 SVGAGI. The CDR3 extends over 14 amino acids. V was cut by 4 bases and J by 5 bases, with 14 bases left in between. Here the CDR3 reads CASSFLTGKTEAFF. As DNA, the CDR3 is TGTGCCAGCAGTTTCTTAACCGGGAAAACTGAAGCTTTCTTT.

The gene calls are TRBV11-2 and TRBJ2-1; the match to TRBD2 covers 8 bases. In germline, CDR1 is SGHAT, CDR2 FQNNGV. Germline trimming cut 0 bases from V and 7 bases from J; bases unmatched to any gene: 8. The length of the CDR3 is 16 residues. CDR3 loop: CASSLERGGRGNEQFF. CDR3 DNA sequence: TGTGCCAGCAGCTTAGAACGGGGGGGTCGTGGGAATGAGCAGTTCTTC.

The rearrangement uses TRBV15 and TRBJ2-7, with 7 bases that match TRBD1. The ends lost 3 bases at V and 2 bases at J; junction bases unmatched: 4. This CDR3 has 14 amino acids. Germline V gene sequence: CDR1 LNHNV, CDR2 YYDKDF (reference sequence). The chain's CDR3 is CATSRGDSAYEQYF. CDR3 sequence (DNA): TGTGCCACCAGCAGGGGGGACAGCGCCTACGAGCAGTACTTC.

The CDR3 region has the DNA TGTGCCAGCAGCCAACCTTCGAACACCGGGGAGCTGTTTTTT. The encoded protein is CASSQPSNTGELFF. The chain joins TRBV3-1 (or the pseudogene TRBV3-2) to TRBJ2-2; D gene uncertain. The CDR3 has 14 residues. Trimming pared 2 bases from V and 0 bases from J, leaving 4 bases between. CDR1 and CDR2 from the germline V gene are LGHDT and YNNKEL (reference sequence).

This chain links TRBV12-3 or TRBV12-4 with TRBJ1-1; D is perhaps TRBD1 (5 bases). The CDR3 extends over 11 amino acids. With 3 bases removed from V and 7 bases from J, the gap between germline ends came to 6 bases. This CDR3 reads CASSFQGEAFF. The DNA for the CDR3 is TGTGCCAGCAGTTTTCAGGGTGAAGCTTTCTTT.

The chain combines TRBV12-3 or TRBV12-4 with TRBJ1-3; D unclear. CDR3 length: 13 amino acids. V shed 5 bases and J shed 7 bases, with 12 bases lying between them. CDR3 loop: CASSRQEFNTIYF. The DNA for the CDR3 is TGTGCCAGCAGTAGGCAGGAATTCAACACCATATATTTT.

The chain carries TRBV7-2 and TRBJ2-2; 7 bases fit TRBD2. Germline CDR1 and CDR2: SGHTA and FQGNSA. Trimming took 6 bases from V and 2 from J; bases not matched to a gene: 3. CDR3 length: 14 residues. CDR3: CASRGLHNTGELFF. The DNA of the CDR3 is TGTGCCAGCAGGGGACTACATAACACCGGGGAGCTGTTTTTT.

The chain links TRBV6-6 to TRBJ2-3; 14 bases align to TRBD2. J lost 1 base, V lost 8 bases, and 2 bases had no gene match. CDR1 is MNHNY and CDR2 is SVGAGI in the germline V gene (reference sequence). The CDR3 is made up of 15 amino acids. CDR3 nucleotides: TGTGCCAGCGCGGGACTAGCGGGGGGCACAGATACGCAGTATTTT. The encoded protein is CASAGLAGGTDTQYF.

This sequence joins TRBV19 and TRBJ1-5; D possibly corresponds to TRBD1 (6 bases). The germline gives CDR1 LNHDA, CDR2 SQIVND (reference sequence). Trimming removed 5 bases at V and 5 bases at J, with 25 bases between. The CDR3 contains 18 residues. Here the CDR3 DNA reads TGTGCCAGTAGTCCCCGGGGGGCAGGCGGCCTGGGGGATCAGCCCCAGCATTTT. Translation: CASSPRGAGGLGDQPQHF.

The V call is TRBV29-1, the J call TRBJ1-2; 7 bases match TRBD1. There are 11 residues in the CDR3. The trim removed 6 bases at V and 5 bases at J, leaving 3 bases unmatched. Germline CDR1 and CDR2: SQVTM and ANQGSEA. CDR3 sequence reads: CSVDRIYGYTF. The CDR3 nucleotides are TGCAGCGTGGACAGGATTTATGGCTACACCTTC.

The chain is built from TRBV6-5 and TRBJ2-5, with 9 bases identical to TRBD2. Trimming took 5 bases from V and 4 from J; bases not matched to a gene: 8. Germline assignment: CDR1 MNHEY and CDR2 SVGAGI. This CDR3 has 15 amino acids. This chain's CDR3 is CASSTAGGLGETQYF. The CDR3, as DNA: TGTGCCAGCAGTACAGCGGGGGGTCTTGGAGAGACCCAGTACTTC.

The gene calls are TRBV29-1 and TRBJ1-2; TRBD1 is a possible D gene (5 bases). In germline, CDR1 is SQVTM, CDR2 ANQGSEA. This CDR3 comprises 15 residues. Trimming removed 0 bases from V and 7 bases from J, with 18 bases in between. CDR3 DNA sequence: TGCAGCGTTGAAGATCATGGGAGGGGTAGGAGTGGCTACACCTTC. Protein sequence: CSVEDHGRGRSGYTF.

This clone was detected a few times. The rearrangement uses TRBV7-3 and TRBJ1-6; TRBD1 agrees at 8 bases. CDR1 is SGHTA and CDR2 is FQGTGA in the germline V gene. The CDR3 totals 16 residues. The V segment lost 3 bases and the J segment 10 bases; nucleotides outside the gene matches: 11. The chain's CDR3 is CASSFYPDRASSPLHF. CDR3 bases: TGTGCCAGCAGCTTCTACCCGGACAGGGCGAGCTCACCCCTCCACTTT.

J is TRBJ1-5 and V is TRBV5-6, with TRBD1 matching over 10 bases. Germline V gene lookup returns CDR1 SGHDT and CDR2 YYEEEE. The CDR3 sequence is 15 residues long. V dropped 0 bases and J dropped 8; count of bases not matched to a gene: 5. The CDR3 loop is CASSLGQGAMEPQHF. In nucleotides, the CDR3 is TGTGCCAGCAGCTTGGGACAGGGGGCGATGGAGCCCCAGCATTTT.

This clone came up once. The rearrangement joins TRBV9 to TRBJ1-2, with 9 bases that match TRBD1. The V gene end was trimmed by 0 bases and the J gene end by 7 bases; junction bases not matched to a gene: 4. Germline V gene lookup returns CDR1 SGDLS and CDR2 YYNGEE. This CDR3 is built from 14 residues. CDR3 in amino acids: CASSVDRGRGGYTF. The CDR3 DNA sequence: TGTGCCAGCAGCGTAGACAGGGGGCGAGGTGGCTACACCTTC. Drawing the rest from reference TRBV9 and TRBJ1-2, the complete variable domain is DSGVTQTPKHLITATGQRVTLRCSPRSGDLSVYWYQQSLDQGLQFLIQYYNGEERAKGNILERFSAQQFPDLHSELNLSSLELGDSALYFCASSVDRGRGGYTFGSGTRLTVV.

This chain connects TRBV19 to TRBJ2-7, with D perhaps TRBD2 (6 bases). This CDR3 has 14 residues. The germline V gene has CDR1 LNHDA and CDR2 SQIVND (reference sequence). V gave up 6 bases and J gave up 0 bases, with 12 bases separating them. As DNA, the CDR3 is TGTGCCAGTAGCGGGACTTACAGCTCCTACGAGCAGTACTTC. Translated: CASSGTYSSYEQYF.

CDR3 in DNA: TGTGCCAGCAGCACCCGGACAGGGAAGAGTAATGAGCAGTTCTTC. Its translation: CASSTRTGKSNEQFF. The chain carries TRBV27 and TRBJ2-1; 8 nucleotides match TRBD1. V shed 6 bases, J shed 7 bases, and the junction held 11 bases outside the gene matches. The CDR3 is made up of 15 amino acids. Looked up from germline, CDR1 is MNHEY and CDR2 is SMNVEV (reference sequence).

The chain employs TRBV2 and TRBJ1-2; 7 bases align to TRBD1. This CDR3 spans 13 amino acids. Unmatched junction bases numbered 5, after V lost 7 bases and J lost 3 bases. Germline lookup yields CDR1 SNHLY and CDR2 FYNNEI. The CDR3 nucleotides read TGTGCCAGCATCCTCGACAGGGACTATGGCTACACCTTC. This gives the protein CASILDRDYGYTF.

The J gene is TRBJ1-1, the V gene TRBV30; TRBD1 aligns across 7 bases. Germline V lookup: CDR1 GTSNPN, CDR2 SVGIG (reference sequence). The CDR3 sequence is 14 residues long. Losses at the gene ends were 2 bases for V and 1 base for J; bases not matched to a gene: 4. The CDR3 DNA sequence: TGTGCCTGGAGTCCCGGGACAGAGAACACTGAAGCTTTCTTT. The encoded protein is CAWSPGTENTEAFF.

The chain recombines TRBV19 with TRBJ2-3, with D tentatively TRBD1 (5 bases). Trimming left V 3 bases short and J 2 bases short, with 12 bases between. There are 15 residues in the CDR3. Germline CDR1 LNHDA, CDR2 SQIVND (reference sequence). The CDR3 sequence: CASSMIRAVTDTQYF. The CDR3, as DNA: TGTGCCAGTAGTATGATCAGGGCTGTCACAGATACGCAGTATTTT.

Here the CDR3 reads CAISETDSIQYF. CDR3 nucleotides: TGTGCCATCAGTGAGACGGACAGCATTCAGTACTTC. The chain has TRBV10-3 and TRBJ2-4; tentative D call: TRBD1 (6 bases). The CDR3 is 12 amino acids. V dropped 2 bases and J dropped 9 bases, with 8 bases sitting between them. Germline-derived CDR1 and CDR2 are ENHRY and SYGVKD.